Shown below are 25 T cell receptor beta chains from a single sample sequenced in a study of blood T cell repertoires in COVID-19. The protocol was immunoSEQ multiplex PCR, while the TCRdb copy is restricted to in-frame clones and leaves out a portion. Here the sample spans about 180,000 clones, about 80% being singletons. Sequenced material: peripheral blood. These TCRs come from a human donor in a cohort sampled during active COVID-19.

Of note for this clone: The same CDR3 is also encoded by other DNA sequences in this sample. The chain uses TRBV5-1 and TRBJ2-3; D is uncertain. The CDR3 has 12 amino acids. The ends were cut back, 4 bases at V and 0 bases at J, with 3 bases in the middle. Germline-derived CDR1 and CDR2 are SGHRS and YFSETQ. CDR3 loop: CASSLSTDTQYF. DNA of the CDR3: TGCGCCAGCAGCCTTAGCACAGATACGCAGTATTTT. Drawing the rest from reference TRBV5-1 and TRBJ2-3, the complete variable domain is KAGVTQTPRYLIKTRGQQVTLSCSPISGHRSVSWYQQTPGQGLQFLFEYFSETQRNKGNFPGRFSGRQFSNSRSEMNVSTLELGDSALYLCASSLSTDTQYFGPGTRLTVL.

The rearrangement uses TRBV5-4 and TRBJ2-7; 9 bases agree with TRBD1. There are 15 residues in the CDR3. CDR1 SGHNT and CDR2 YYREEE come from the germline V gene (reference sequence). The V gene end was trimmed by 1 base and the J gene end by 5 bases; junction bases not matched to a gene: 7. CDR3: CASSLTGTGTDEQYF. The CDR3 DNA reads TGTGCCAGCAGCTTGACCGGGACAGGGACTGACGAGCAGTACTTC.

The chain joins TRBV7-6 to TRBJ2-5; D is possibly TRBD1 (6 bases). Germline V gene sequence: CDR1 SGHVS, CDR2 FNYEAQ. Trimming removed 5 bases from V and 7 bases from J, with 14 bases in between. The CDR3 consists of 13 residues. CDR3 in amino acids: CASSPTGSGTQYF. DNA of the CDR3: TGTGCCAGCAGCCCAACAGGGTCGGGGACCCAGTACTTC.

The chain has TRBV7-9 and TRBJ2-7, with D possibly being TRBD1 (5 bases). V was cut by 9 bases and J by 4 bases, with 16 bases left in between. CDR3 size: 13 residues. Germline V gene data show CDR1 as SEHNR and CDR2 as FQNEAQ (reference sequence). CDR3 region: CARSPRASYEQYF. CDR3 nucleotides: TGTGCCAGAAGCCCCAGGGCGAGTTACGAGCAGTACTTC.

The chain employs TRBV12-5 and TRBJ2-1, with a weak D call TRBD2 (5 bases). This CDR3 is built from 16 residues. Per germline, CDR1 LGHNT and CDR2 FRNRAP. V lost 4 bases and J 0 bases, leaving 13 bases between the germline ends. The CDR3, as DNA: TGTGCTAGTGGTTCGACGGACTGGAGCTCCTACAATGAGCAGTTCTTC. Protein product: CASGSTDWSSYNEQFF.

V and J are TRBV2 and TRBJ2-1; D call uncertain. Looked up from germline, CDR1 is SNHLY and CDR2 is FYNNEI. The CDR3 sequence is 13 residues long. V was cut by 3 bases and J by 0 bases, with 3 bases left in between. DNA for the CDR3: TGTGCCAGCAGTGACAGCTCCTACAATGAGCAGTTCTTC. Translating gives CASSDSSYNEQFF.

This chain connects TRBV19 to TRBJ2-1; tentatively, D is TRBD2 (5 bases). V lost 10 bases, J lost 2 bases, and 15 bases lay in between. The germline V gene encodes CDR1 LNHDA and CDR2 SQIVND (reference sequence). CDR3 length equals 14 residues. The CDR3 DNA follows: TGTGCCACAAAAAGGCCGGGGACCTACAATGAGCAGTTCTTC. Its translation: CATKRPGTYNEQFF.

The chain couples TRBV5-1 to TRBJ2-1; D not resolved. In germline, CDR1 is SGHRS, CDR2 YFSETQ. The CDR3 is 14 residues long. V dropped 0 bases and J dropped 7 bases, with 11 bases sitting between them. CDR3 DNA sequence: TGCGCCAGCAGCTTGGCGGTCATAAAGAATGAGCAGTTCTTC. Translation gives CASSLAVIKNEQFF.

The V and J genes are TRBV27 and TRBJ2-1; D remains unclear. Germline V gene sequence: CDR1 MNHEY, CDR2 SMNVEV (reference sequence). With 0 bases removed from V and 9 bases from J, the gap between germline ends came to 9 bases. CDR3 length equals 13 residues. The CDR3 here is CASSLSPPGEQFF. Here the CDR3 DNA reads TGTGCCAGCAGTTTATCACCCCCCGGTGAGCAGTTCTTC.

The chain couples TRBV6-1 to TRBJ1-1; D is uncertain. The CDR3 extends over 14 amino acids. Germline-derived CDR1 and CDR2 are MNHNS and SASEGT. The V end was cut by 0 bases, the J end by 4 bases, with 9 bases between. This CDR3 is CASSEALEFTEAFF. The CDR3 DNA sequence: TGTGCCAGCAGTGAAGCGCTTGAGTTCACTGAAGCTTTCTTT.

The gene calls are TRBV2 and TRBJ1-5; perhaps TRBD1 as D (6 bases). The CDR3 runs 14 residues. Deletions cut 5 bases from V and 4 bases from J, with 12 bases between. Germline V gene lookup returns CDR1 SNHLY and CDR2 FYNNEI. CDR3 in DNA: TGTGCCAGCAGTACTCACAGGGATAATCAGCCCCAGCATTTT. It translates to CASSTHRDNQPQHF.

V is TRBV7-8 and J is TRBJ2-3; D possibly corresponds to TRBD1 (5 bases). Trimming pared 7 bases from V and 10 bases from J, leaving 27 bases between. CDR3 length equals 16 residues. Germline loops: CDR1 SGHVS, CDR2 FQNEAQ. This CDR3 reads CASTPRRGERFGPQYF. The CDR3 DNA is TGTGCCAGCACCCCCCGTAGGGGCGAACGGTTTGGTCCGCAGTATTTT.

The chain combines TRBV7-9 with TRBJ2-7; 10 bases are a match to TRBD2. CDR1 is SEHNR, CDR2 FQNEAQ, per germline (reference sequence). V lost 1 base, J lost 2 bases, and 2 bases stayed unmatched. This CDR3 has 15 residues. CDR3 protein: CASSLESGGAYEQYF. In DNA form, the CDR3 reads TGTGCCAGCAGCTTAGAAAGCGGGGGGGCCTACGAGCAGTACTTC.

The rearrangement links TRBV3-1 (or the pseudogene TRBV3-2) to TRBJ1-2, with D tentatively TRBD1 (6 bases). Per germline, CDR1 LGHDT and CDR2 YNNKEL (reference sequence). V dropped 0 bases and J dropped 8 bases, with 13 bases sitting between them. The CDR3 loop spans 14 amino acids. CDR3 in DNA: TGTGCCAGCAGCCAAGATTCGGGGACAAGCGGCTACACCTTC. This codes for CASSQDSGTSGYTF.

This clone was counted a single time. The rearrangement links TRBV19 to TRBJ2-1, with 11 bases fitting TRBD2. V was clipped by 5 bases and J by 2 bases; unmatched bases: 2. The germline CDR1 and CDR2 sequences are LNHDA and SQIVND (reference sequence). The CDR3 has 15 amino acids. Here the CDR3 DNA reads TGTGCCAGTAGTCCTAGCGGGGGGCCCTACAATGAGCAGTTCTTC. It is translated as CASSPSGGPYNEQFF. The full variable domain, completed using reference TRBV19 and TRBJ2-1, is DGGITQSPKYLFRKEGQNVTLSCEQNLNHDAMYWYRQDPGQGLRLIYYSQIVNDFQKGDIAEGYSVSREKKESFPLTVTSAQKNPTAFYLCASSPSGGPYNEQFFGPGTRLTVL.

In DNA, the CDR3 is TGTGCCAGCAGTTATGAGGCTAACTATGGCTACACCTTC. It yields the protein CASSYEANYGYTF. V is TRBV6-6 and J is TRBJ1-2; D not certain. The V gene lost 3 bases and the J gene lost 0 bases, with 5 bases spanning the gap. Germline V gene sequence: CDR1 MNHNY, CDR2 SVGAGI (reference sequence). The CDR3 sequence is 13 residues long.

This clone has just one count. The chain uses TRBV15 and TRBJ2-3; TRBD2 aligns across 9 bases. Germline-derived CDR1 and CDR2 are LNHNV and YYDKDF (reference sequence). This CDR3 comprises 14 residues. J was trimmed by 4 bases and V by 6 bases; bases with no gene match: 5. CDR3 sequence (DNA): TGTGCCACCAGGTCCGGCGGGGGGGCAGATACGCAGTATTTT. Protein sequence: CATRSGGGADTQYF. The entire variable domain, with the rest obtained from reference TRBV15 and TRBJ2-3, is as follows: DAMVIQNPRYQVTQFGKPVTLSCSQTLNHNVMYWYQQKSSQAPKLLFHYYDKDFNNEADTPDNFQSRRPNTSFCFLDIRSPGLGDTAMYLCATRSGGGADTQYFGPGTRLTVL.

V is TRBV7-8 and J is TRBJ2-3; 9 nucleotides line up with TRBD2. The V gene's germline CDR1 is SGHVS and CDR2 FQNEAQ. CDR3 size: 18 residues. With 0 bases clipped from V and 7 bases from J, the junction kept 14 bases outside the gene matches. The CDR3 protein is CASSLALITSGLRNTQYF. In nucleotides, the CDR3 is TGTGCCAGCAGCTTAGCGTTAATCACTAGCGGGCTGAGGAATACGCAGTATTTT.

The rearrangement uses TRBV5-1 and TRBJ1-4; D uncertain. The CDR3 sequence is 16 residues long. V dropped 0 bases and J dropped 0 bases, with 9 bases sitting between them. CDR1 and CDR2 from the germline V gene are SGHRS and YFSETQ. In nucleotides, the CDR3 is TGCGCCAGCAGCTTGGGGAGGCAAACAACTAATGAAAAACTGTTTTTT. Translating it yields CASSLGRQTTNEKLFF. The variable domain in full, with the rest retrieved from reference TRBV5-1 and TRBJ1-4, is KAGVTQTPRYLIKTRGQQVTLSCSPISGHRSVSWYQQTPGQGLQFLFEYFSETQRNKGNFPGRFSGRQFSNSRSEMNVSTLELGDSALYLCASSLGRQTTNEKLFFGSGTQLSVL.

This chain links TRBV6-8 with TRBJ1-6; TRBD1 might be the D (5 bases). Trimming removed 4 bases at V and 10 bases at J, with 14 bases between. There are 14 residues in the CDR3. Germline assignment: CDR1 MNHGY and CDR2 SAAAGT. The CDR3 coding sequence is TGTGCCAGCAGTTCGACAGCATCTTGGTCACCCCTCCACTTT. It yields the protein CASSSTASWSPLHF.

V is TRBV2 and J is TRBJ1-4, with a possible D match to TRBD1 (6 bases). CDR3 length equals 14 residues. From germline, CDR1 is SNHLY and CDR2 FYNNEI. The V end was cut by 7 bases, the J end by 5 bases, with 14 bases between. The CDR3 coding sequence is TGTGCCAGCACCCTTTATGGGGGCAATGAAAAACTGTTTTTT. Protein: CASTLYGGNEKLFF.

The rearrangement links TRBV7-9 to TRBJ2-7; D is possibly TRBD1 (5 bases). With 5 bases removed from V and 3 bases from J, the gap between germline ends came to 17 bases. The CDR3 runs to 15 residues. The germline CDR1 and CDR2 sequences are SEHNR and FQNEAQ (reference sequence). CDR3 nucleotides: TGTGCCAGCAGCCCACAGGCCCCTAAATACTACGAGCAGTACTTC. It encodes CASSPQAPKYYEQYF.

J is TRBJ1-2 and V is TRBV2, with D uncertain. V was cut by 4 bases and J by 4 bases, with 10 bases left in between. In germline, CDR1 is SNHLY, CDR2 FYNNEI. This CDR3 spans 13 amino acids. CDR3 DNA: TGTGCCAGCAGTGGGAGGACCACCTATGGCTACACCTTC. Its protein is CASSGRTTYGYTF.

The V and J genes are TRBV28 and TRBJ2-7; 7 bases are a match to TRBD1. The CDR3 sequence is 14 residues long. Germline V gene lookup returns CDR1 MDHEN and CDR2 SYDVKM. The V gene end was trimmed by 3 bases and the J gene end by 5 bases; junction bases not matched to a gene: 7. CDR3 in DNA: TGTGCCAGCAGTTTGATGGGGACAGACAACGAGCAGTACTTC. It yields the protein CASSLMGTDNEQYF.

The CDR3 region is CASSGEGAGELFF. The CDR3 bases are TGTGCCAGTAGTGGAGAGGGGGCCGGGGAGCTGTTTTTT. The chain has TRBV19 and TRBJ2-2; tentative D call: TRBD1 (6 bases). The CDR3 contains 13 residues. The germline V gene has CDR1 LNHDA and CDR2 SQIVND (reference sequence). Trimming took 5 bases from V and 6 from J, leaving 10 bases between them.